These T cell receptor beta chains were read from a single sample in a study of T cells in tumors after PD-1 blockade. The protocol was immunoSEQ multiplex PCR, while the TCRdb copy is restricted to in-frame clones and leaves out a portion. The sample includes roughly 19,000 clones, 78% of them seen just once. The source material was PBMCs, sampled before anti-PD-1 treatment. The receptors stem from a human donor with basal cell carcinoma. CDR3s include the opening cysteine and the closing phenylalanine or tryptophan. The D gene is left open where the match is weak. The size field is filled for only some rows; it gives once, few, many or a size class.

CDR3 length	clone size	V gene	D gene	J gene	CDR3 protein	CDR3 DNA
16	NA	TRBV4-3	NA	TRBJ2-5	CASSQEAGGPPETQYF	TGCGCCAGCAGCCAAGAGGCCGGGGGTCCTCCAGAGACCCAGTACTTC
12	NA	TRBV6-5	NA	TRBJ1-4	CASSKANEKLFF	TGTGCCAGCTCAAAGGCGAATGAAAAACTGTTTTTT
14	NA	TRBV12-5	TRBD2	TRBJ2-5	CASGPGGAGETQYF	TGTGCTAGTGGTCCGGGGGGGGCAGGGGAGACCCAGTACTTC
16	once	TRBV28	NA	TRBJ2-6	CASREGGPSGANVLTF	TGTGCCAGCAGAGAAGGCGGGCCCTCTGGGGCCAACGTCCTGACTTTC
16	NA	TRBV5-1	TRBD2	TRBJ2-7	CASSTGTSGRGYEQYF	TGCGCCAGCAGCACCGGGACTAGCGGGAGGGGGTACGAGCAGTACTTC
11	NA	TRBV14	NA	TRBJ2-3	CASSHTDTQYF	TGTGCCAGCAGCCACACAGATACGCAGTATTTT
16	NA	TRBV5-1	TRBD1	TRBJ2-5	CASSRQGAIIQETQYF	TGCGCCAGCAGCCGCCAGGGGGCGATCATACAAGAGACCCAGTACTTC
20	NA	TRBV3-1/TRBV3-2	NA	TRBJ1-4	CASSQDPLTETGWTNEKLFF	TGTGCCAGCAGCCAAGACCCCCTGACAGAAACAGGGTGGACTAATGAAAAACTGTTTTTT
13	NA	TRBV6-5	NA	TRBJ2-7	CASFVEALNEQYF	TGTGCCAGCTTTGTCGAGGCCCTCAACGAGCAGTACTTC
13	NA	TRBV6-4	NA	TRBJ1-2	CASSEKEGIGYTF	TGTGCCAGCAGTGAGAAGGAAGGGATTGGCTACACCTTC
16	NA	TRBV19	NA	TRBJ2-7	CASSMGGAGVPYEQYF	TGTGCCAGTAGTATGGGGGGGGCGGGAGTTCCCTACGAGCAGTACTTC
15	NA	TRBV18	NA	TRBJ2-3	CASSPPATSGDTQYF	TGTGCCAGCTCACCACCCGCCACGAGCGGAGATACGCAGTATTTT
15	NA	TRBV10-3	NA	TRBJ1-2	CAISESTRGSYGYTF	TGTGCCATCAGTGAGTCGACCCGGGGAAGCTATGGCTACACCTTC
14	NA	TRBV5-4	NA	TRBJ1-2	CASSRGDRNYGYTF	TGTGCCAGCAGCCGGGGCGACAGAAACTATGGCTACACCTTC
22	NA	TRBV27	TRBD2	TRBJ2-5	CASSLIGRVRRKLLGHKETQYF	TGTGCCAGCAGTTTAATAGGGAGGGTTCGGCGAAAACTACTAGGGCATAAAGAGACCCAGTACTTC
16	few	TRBV4-3	NA	TRBJ1-4	CASSQQNSRRIRKTVF	TGCGCCAGCAGCCAACAAAATTCTCGACGGATAAGAAAAACTGTTTTT
13	NA	TRBV10-2	TRBD2	TRBJ2-1	CASSIAGSNEQFF	TGCGCCAGCTCGATAGCGGGAAGCAATGAGCAGTTCTTC
16	once	TRBV7-2	NA	TRBJ2-2	CASSLLAGLFPGELFF	TGTGCCAGCAGCTTACTGGCAGGGTTGTTCCCCGGGGAGCTGTTTTTT
13	NA	TRBV3-1/TRBV3-2	NA	TRBJ2-2	CASSQVVAGELFF	TGTGCCAGCAGCCAAGTGGTGGCCGGGGAGCTGTTTTTT
15	few	TRBV2	NA	TRBJ1-5	CASGGGSNRNQPQHF	TGTGCCAGCGGCGGCGGGTCCAACCGAAATCAGCCCCAGCATTTT
15	NA	TRBV6-4	NA	TRBJ2-2	CASSDGGTDTGELFF	TGTGCCAGCAGTGACGGAGGGACGGACACCGGGGAGCTGTTTTTT
23	NA	TRBV21-1	NA	TRBJ2-1	CASSKVWVSMSGSERGGVNEQFF	TGTGCCAGCAGCAAGGTTTGGGTTTCGATGAGCGGGAGTGAGCGGGGGGGCGTAAATGAGCAGTTCTTC
14	NA	TRBV18	TRBD1	TRBJ2-7	CASSRDRGADEQYF	TGTGCCAGCTCACGGGACAGGGGAGCAGACGAGCAGTACTTC
13	medium-sized	TRBV3-1/TRBV3-2	NA	TRBJ1-6	CASRGVDNSPLHF	TGTGCCAGCAGGGGGGTCGATAATTCACCCCTCCACTTT
16	NA	TRBV10-3	NA	TRBJ1-6	CAISELGREENSPLHF	TGTGCCATCAGTGAGTTGGGCAGGGAGGAGAATTCACCCCTCCACTTT
16	NA	TRBV7-2	TRBD1	TRBJ2-1	CASSLPGQAVYNEQFF	TGTGCCAGCAGCTTACCAGGACAGGCGGTATACAATGAGCAGTTCTTC
17	few	TRBV3-1/TRBV3-2	NA	TRBJ2-3	CASSQVPGAASTDTQYF	TGTGCCAGCAGCCAGGTCCCGGGGGCCGCTAGCACAGATACGCAGTATTTT
12	NA	TRBV5-6	TRBD1	TRBJ1-1	CASSPRTGSAFF	TGTGCCAGCAGCCCGAGGACAGGGTCGGCTTTCTTT
16	NA	TRBV5-1	NA	TRBJ2-5	CASSSQPGALQETQYF	TGCGCCAGCAGCTCCCAACCGGGGGCGCTCCAAGAGACCCAGTACTTC
11	NA	TRBV10-3	NA	TRBJ1-1	CAISEGDEASF	TGTGCCATCAGTGAAGGGGACGAAGCGTCCTTT
14	NA	TRBV7-9	NA	TRBJ1-6	CASSLGSSISPLHF	TGTGCCAGCAGCTTAGGTAGTTCGATTTCACCCCTCCACTTT
14	NA	TRBV19	TRBD1	TRBJ2-3	CASRGTGSTDTQYF	TGTGCCAGTAGGGGGACAGGGAGCACAGATACGCAGTATTTT
15	once	TRBV30	NA	TRBJ2-6	CAWSDRVSGANVLTF	TGTGCCTGGAGTGACAGGGTCTCTGGGGCCAACGTCCTGACTTTC
14	NA	TRBV11-3	NA	TRBJ2-1	CASSSSWPYNEQFF	TGTGCCAGCAGCTCCAGCTGGCCCTACAATGAGCAGTTCTTC
17	NA	TRBV15	TRBD1	TRBJ1-6	CATSREPGTVYNSPLHF	TGTGCCACCAGCAGAGAGCCCGGGACAGTCTATAATTCACCCCTCCACTTT
16	NA	TRBV5-5	NA	TRBJ2-5	CASSLGFGGSQETQYF	TGTGCCAGCAGCTTGGGGTTTGGGGGGAGCCAAGAGACCCAGTACTTC
16	NA	TRBV14	TRBD2	TRBJ2-5	CASSQAIAGVRETQYF	TGTGCCAGCAGCCAAGCCATAGCGGGAGTAAGGGAGACCCAGTACTTC
14	NA	TRBV30	NA	TRBJ2-1	CAWRTPDRLNEQFF	TGTGCCTGGAGGACGCCGGATCGTCTCAATGAGCAGTTCTTC
13	NA	TRBV15	NA	TRBJ2-7	CATSRTGSYEQYF	TGTGCCACCAGCAGGACAGGATCCTACGAGCAGTACTTC
12	NA	TRBV6-4	TRBD2	TRBJ2-1	CASSDIAGAQFF	TGTGCCAGCAGTGACATAGCGGGGGCCCAGTTCTTC
14	NA	TRBV6-5	TRBD1	TRBJ1-6	CASFRQGSLSPLHF	TGTGCCAGCTTTAGACAGGGCAGCTTGTCACCCCTCCACTTT
11	NA	TRBV5-5	NA	TRBJ2-7	CASSLVYEQYF	TGTGCCAGCAGCTTGGTGTACGAGCAGTACTTC
20	NA	TRBV27	NA	TRBJ2-7	CALKAEPTTGKRFHSYEQYF	TGTGCCTTAAAAGCCGAACCTACTACAGGTAAAAGGTTCCACTCCTACGAGCAGTACTTC
15	NA	TRBV7-3	TRBD2	TRBJ2-3	CASSLAAGSTDTQYF	TGTGCCAGCAGCTTAGCAGCGGGGAGCACAGATACGCAGTATTTT
14	few	TRBV3-1/TRBV3-2	NA	TRBJ2-5	CASTSRTAAETQYF	TGTGCCAGCACTAGCCGGACTGCTGCGGAGACCCAGTACTTC
19	NA	TRBV2	NA	TRBJ2-1	CAPFDGGAGVGSSYNEQFF	TGTGCCCCCTTTGATGGGGGGGCGGGGGTGGGGAGCTCCTACAATGAGCAGTTCTTC
13	NA	TRBV19	TRBD2	TRBJ2-1	CASSGTSGGEQFF	TGTGCCAGTTCCGGGACTAGCGGAGGAGAGCAGTTCTTC
13	few	TRBV28	NA	TRBJ1-5	CASSTGINQPQHF	TGTGCCAGCAGTACAGGGATCAATCAGCCCCAGCATTTT
13	NA	TRBV29-1	TRBD1	TRBJ1-3	CSVGTGPGNTIYF	TGCAGCGTTGGGACAGGCCCTGGAAACACCATATATTTT
18	NA	TRBV5-6	TRBD2	TRBJ2-1	CASSELRTSGYHSNEQFF	TGTGCCAGCAGCGAACTCCGGACTAGCGGTTATCACTCAAATGAGCAGTTCTTC
13	NA	TRBV12-5	NA	TRBJ2-5	CASGKEAQETQYF	TGTGCTAGTGGTAAAGAGGCCCAAGAGACCCAGTACTTC